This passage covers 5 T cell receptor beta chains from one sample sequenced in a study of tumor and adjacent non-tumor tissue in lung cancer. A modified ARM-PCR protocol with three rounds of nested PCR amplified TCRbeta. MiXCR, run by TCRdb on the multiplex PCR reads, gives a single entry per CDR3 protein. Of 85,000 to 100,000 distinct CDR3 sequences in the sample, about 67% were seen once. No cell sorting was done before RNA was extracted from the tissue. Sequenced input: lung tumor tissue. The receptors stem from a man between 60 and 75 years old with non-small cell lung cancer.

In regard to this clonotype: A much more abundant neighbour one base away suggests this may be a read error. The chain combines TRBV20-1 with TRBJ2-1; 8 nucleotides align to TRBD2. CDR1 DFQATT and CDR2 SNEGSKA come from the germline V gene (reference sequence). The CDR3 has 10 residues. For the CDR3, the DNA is TGCAGTGCTAGCGGGGGGGAGCACTTCTTC. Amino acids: CSASGGEHFF.

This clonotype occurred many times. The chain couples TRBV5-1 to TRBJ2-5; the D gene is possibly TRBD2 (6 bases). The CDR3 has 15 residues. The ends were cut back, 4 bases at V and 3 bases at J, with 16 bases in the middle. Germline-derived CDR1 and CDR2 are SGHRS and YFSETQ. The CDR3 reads CASSGGKAVKETQYF. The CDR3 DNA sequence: TGCGCCAGCAGCGGGGGGAAGGCTGTCAAAGAGACCCAGTACTTC.

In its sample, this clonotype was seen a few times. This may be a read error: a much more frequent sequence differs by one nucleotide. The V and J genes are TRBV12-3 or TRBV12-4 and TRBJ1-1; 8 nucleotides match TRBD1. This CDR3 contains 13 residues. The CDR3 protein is CASTQGASTKAFF. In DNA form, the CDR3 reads TGTGCGAGCACGCAGGGGGCTAGCACTAAAGCTTTCTTT.

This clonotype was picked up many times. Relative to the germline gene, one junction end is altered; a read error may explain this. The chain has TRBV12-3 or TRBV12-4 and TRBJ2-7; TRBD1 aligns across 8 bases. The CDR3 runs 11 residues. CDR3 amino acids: CASSLDRGKHF. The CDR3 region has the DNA TGTGCCAGCAGTCTAGACAGGGGAAAGCACTTC.

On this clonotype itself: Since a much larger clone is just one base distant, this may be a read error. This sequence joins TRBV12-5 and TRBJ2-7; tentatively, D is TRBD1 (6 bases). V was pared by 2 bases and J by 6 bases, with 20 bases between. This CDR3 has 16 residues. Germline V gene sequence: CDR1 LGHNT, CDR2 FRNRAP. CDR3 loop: CASGLTQTGPYSEQYF. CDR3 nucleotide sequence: TGTGCTAGTGGTTTGACCCAAACAGGGCCGTATTCCGAGCAGTACTTC.